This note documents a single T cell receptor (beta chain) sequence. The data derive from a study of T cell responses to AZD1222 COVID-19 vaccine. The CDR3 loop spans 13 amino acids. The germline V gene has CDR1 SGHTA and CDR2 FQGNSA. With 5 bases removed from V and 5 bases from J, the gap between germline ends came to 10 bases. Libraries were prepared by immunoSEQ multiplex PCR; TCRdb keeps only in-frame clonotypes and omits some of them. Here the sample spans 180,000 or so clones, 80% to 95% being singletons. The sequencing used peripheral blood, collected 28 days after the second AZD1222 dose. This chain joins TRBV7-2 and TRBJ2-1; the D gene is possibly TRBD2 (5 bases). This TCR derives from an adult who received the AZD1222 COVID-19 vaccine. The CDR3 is CASSRTRHNEQFF. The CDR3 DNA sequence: TGTGCCAGCAGCCGTACTAGACACAATGAGCAGTTCTTC.